A selection of T cell receptor beta chains follows, all from one sample in a study of cytomegalovirus exposure and HLA in healthy donors. Produced via immunoSEQ multiplex PCR; TCRdb's table is partial and in-frame only. The table has around 200,000 clones, about 80% seen once; the top ten hold about 0.63%. The sample taken for sequencing was PBMCs. The receptors derive from a boy younger than 18 in good health and CMV-seronegative. CDR3s include the opening cysteine and the closing phenylalanine or tryptophan. Each record gives: V gene, D gene, clone size, J gene, CDR3 DNA, CDR3 protein. A D gene is named only where the DNA matches it firmly. Clone size is shown for a subset of rows, as once, few, many or a class of expanded clone.

TRBV29-1	-	-	TRBJ1-3	TGCAGCGTTGGAGGGAACACCCCAGCTGGAAACACCATATATTTT	CSVGGNTPAGNTIYF
TRBV5-8	-	-	TRBJ2-1	TGTGCCAGCAGCTTCAGGGGCTTCTTC	CASSFRGFF
TRBV4-2	-	-	TRBJ1-4	TGTGCCAGCAGCCAAAGGGGCGCCCCCAATGAAAAACTGTTTTTT	CASSQRGAPNEKLFF
TRBV6-5	-	-	TRBJ2-5	TGTGCCAGCAGTTACTCGGGAGGACCCAGGACCCAGTACTTC	CASSYSGGPRTQYF
TRBV19	TRBD1	-	TRBJ2-7	TGTGCCAGTAGTATCCCTCCGGGACAGGGAAAGGACGAGCAGTACTTC	CASSIPPGQGKDEQYF
TRBV19	-	few	TRBJ1-5	TGTGCCAGTAGTTTTTTAGCGGGTAATCAGCCCCAGCATTTT	CASSFLAGNQPQHF
TRBV27	-	-	TRBJ1-5	TGTGCCAGCAGTTTGCGAGGAGGCAATCAGCCCCAGCATTTT	CASSLRGGNQPQHF
TRBV5-8	-	-	TRBJ1-2	TGTGCCAGCAGCTTTCCCCAAGCCGGGTACTATGGCTACACCTTC	CASSFPQAGYYGYTF
TRBV2	-	-	TRBJ2-2	TGTGCCAGGACGGACTCCGCGAACACCGGGGAGCTGTTTTTT	CARTDSANTGELFF
TRBV7-2	-	-	TRBJ2-7	TGTGCCAGCAGCTTAGGGACTGCGAACCCCTACGAGCAGTACTTC	CASSLGTANPYEQYF
TRBV25-1	-	once	TRBJ2-7	TGTGCCAGCAGTCCACAGGGCGCCTACGAGCAGTACTTC	CASSPQGAYEQYF